Below, 30 T cell receptor beta chains from the same sample are listed, as sequenced in a study of identical twins. A single record per CDR3 protein comes from TCRdb applying MiXCR to the 5' RACE reads. Here the sample spans 700,000 or so distinct CDR3 sequences, roughly 20% being singletons. The sample also formed part of further work on T cells expressing NK-cell markers.

Sequenced: PBMCs. Receptors were obtained from a woman under 30 in good health.

This clonotype was detected a few times. The rearrangement joins TRBV29-1 to TRBJ2-3; unclear D gene. Germline V gene sequence: CDR1 SQVTM, CDR2 ANQGSEA. The V gene lost 3 bases and the J gene lost 2 bases, with 6 bases spanning the gap. The CDR3 totals 12 residues. The DNA of the CDR3 is TGCAGCGTTGACGGGCACACAGATACGCAGTATTTT. Translation: CSVDGHTDTQYF.

This clonotype was counted between two and nine times. The chain has TRBV19 and TRBJ1-5; 10 nucleotides match TRBD1. CDR1 is LNHDA and CDR2 is SQIVND in the germline V gene (reference sequence). CDR3 size: 16 residues. V dropped 4 bases and J dropped 3; count of bases not matched to a gene: 6. This chain's CDR3 is CASSKGDRGFNQPQHF. The CDR3 DNA reads TGTGCCAGTAGTAAGGGGGACAGGGGTTTCAATCAGCCCCAGCATTTT.

V is TRBV7-2 and J is TRBJ2-3; no definite D call. The germline V and J ends were trimmed by 5 bases and 3 bases, with 9 bases remaining between them. CDR3 length: 13 amino acids. Germline CDR1 and CDR2: SGHTA and FQGNSA. CDR3 nucleotides: TGTGCCAGCAGCCGTTATGGGACAGATACGCAGTATTTT. Residues: CASSRYGTDTQYF.

The sample holds a few counts of this clonotype. The rearrangement joins TRBV5-4 to TRBJ2-5; TRBD2 agrees at 11 bases. In germline, CDR1 is SGHNT, CDR2 YYREEE (reference sequence). CDR3 length equals 15 residues. The V gene end was trimmed by 2 bases and the J gene end by 4 bases; junction bases not matched to a gene: 4. In nucleotides, the CDR3 is TGTGCCAGCAGCTTCACTAGCGGGAGACGAGAGACCCAGTACTTC. It specifies CASSFTSGRRETQYF.

This chain joins TRBV2 and TRBJ2-7, with 10 bases that match TRBD2. Germline trimming cut 7 bases from V and 4 bases from J; bases unmatched to any gene: 10. The CDR3 has 15 residues. Germline CDR1 SNHLY, CDR2 FYNNEI. CDR3 loop: CASKQLASGSYEQYF. For the CDR3, the DNA is TGTGCCAGCAAACAGTTGGCTAGCGGGAGTTACGAGCAGTACTTC.

This clonotype was picked up a small number of times. V gene TRBV24-1 combines with J gene TRBJ2-2; D not resolved. This CDR3 comprises 11 residues. Trimming removed 5 bases from V and 7 bases from J, with 4 bases in between. Germline V gene data show CDR1 as KGHDR and CDR2 as SFDVKD. The CDR3 is CATSVNGELFF. CDR3 coding DNA: TGTGCCACCAGTGTTAACGGGGAGCTGTTTTTT.

This chain connects TRBV2 to TRBJ2-5; D is perhaps TRBD2 (6 bases). V lost 4 bases and J 2 bases, leaving 8 bases between the germline ends. The CDR3 length is 13 residues. CDR1 and CDR2 (germline): SNHLY, FYNNEI. The CDR3: CASSGGEQETQYF. CDR3 nucleotides: TGTGCCAGCAGTGGGGGGGAACAAGAGACCCAGTACTTC.

This clonotype was counted ten times or more. J is TRBJ2-5 and V is TRBV7-2; D is unclear. The V and J ends lost 3 bases and 4 bases respectively, with 9 bases between them. Germline V CDR1 and CDR2: SGHTA, FQGNSA. There are 13 residues in the CDR3. DNA of the CDR3: TGTGCCAGCAGCTTTACCTCGGGAGAGACCCAGTACTTC. The encoded protein is CASSFTSGETQYF.

Here the CDR3 DNA reads TGTGCCAGCAGCTTAGTAACGGGAGGAGGAGAAGAGACCCAGTACTTC. This codes for CASSLVTGGGEETQYF. V is TRBV7-9 and J is TRBJ2-5; TRBD2 aligns across 7 bases. Germline assignment: CDR1 SEHNR and CDR2 FQNEAQ (reference sequence). The CDR3 contains 16 residues. The ends lost 1 base at V and 3 bases at J; junction bases unmatched: 8.

This clonotype was counted many times. The chain combines TRBV2 with TRBJ2-1; 8 nucleotides align to TRBD2. Germline V gene sequence: CDR1 SNHLY, CDR2 FYNNEI. CDR3 length: 15 residues. The ends lost 4 bases at V and 7 bases at J; junction bases unmatched: 9. The CDR3 DNA reads TGTGCCAGCAGTGGGCGGGAGGCCTGGGTGAATGAGCAGTTCTTC. Its translation is CASSGREAWVNEQFF.

The rearrangement joins TRBV28 to TRBJ1-6; D gene unclear. From germline, CDR1 is MDHEN and CDR2 SYDVKM. This CDR3 has 16 amino acids. The V gene lost 1 base and the J gene lost 3 bases, with 10 bases spanning the gap. The CDR3: CASSLFEGIYNSPLHF. DNA for the CDR3: TGTGCCAGCAGTTTATTCGAGGGAATCTATAATTCACCCCTCCACTTT.

This chain connects TRBV12-3 or TRBV12-4 to TRBJ2-2; D unclear. V lost 3 bases and J lost 4, with 9 bases in between. The CDR3 contains 14 residues. The CDR3 loop reads CASSFNGFTGELFF. CDR3 bases: TGTGCCAGCAGTTTTAACGGATTCACCGGGGAGCTGTTTTTT.

The chain couples TRBV6-5 to TRBJ2-5; 8 bases align to TRBD1. The CDR3 totals 15 residues. V shed 4 bases and J 4 bases; nucleotides not matched to a gene: 8. Germline V CDR1 and CDR2: MNHEY, SVGAGI. The CDR3 DNA follows: TGTGCCAGCAGTTCCGGACAGGGCGGACGAGAGACCCAGTACTTC. Translated: CASSSGQGGRETQYF.

The chain has TRBV7-2 and TRBJ1-2; 9 positions agree with TRBD1. V lost 3 bases, J lost 4 bases, and 6 bases stayed unmatched. Germline values: CDR1 SGHTA, CDR2 FQGNSA. This CDR3 has 15 residues. The CDR3 reads CASSLGGQGSYGYTF. The CDR3 DNA reads TGTGCCAGCAGCTTGGGGGGACAGGGATCCTATGGCTACACCTTC.

The sample holds a few counts of this clonotype. This chain links TRBV3-1 with TRBJ2-6, with D possibly matching TRBD2 (6 bases). The germline CDR1 and CDR2 sequences are LGHDT and YNNKEL (reference sequence). This CDR3 is 18 amino acids long. Trimming took off 4 bases at V and 0 bases at J, with 16 bases between the two ends. The CDR3 protein is CASSPTGVGGSGANVLTF. The CDR3 DNA reads TGTGCCAGCAGCCCCACCGGGGTGGGGGGCTCTGGGGCCAACGTCCTGACTTTC.

This clonotype was observed a few times. The gene calls are TRBV29-1 and TRBJ1-2; TRBD1 agrees at 7 bases. V was clipped by 0 bases and J by 2 bases; unmatched bases: 3. The CDR3 runs to 14 residues. CDR1 is SQVTM, CDR2 ANQGSEA, per germline. The CDR3 sequence is CSVEDRQGNYGYTF. CDR3 coding DNA: TGCAGCGTTGAAGATAGACAGGGAAACTATGGCTACACCTTC.

The chain joins TRBV5-1 to TRBJ2-3; D unclear. This CDR3 spans 16 amino acids. V lost 2 bases and J 1 base, leaving 14 bases between the germline ends. CDR1 is SGHRS and CDR2 is YFSETQ in the germline V gene. CDR3 DNA: TGCGCCAGCAGCTTTGGTAGTTGGAGTGGCACAGATACGCAGTATTTT. Amino acid sequence: CASSFGSWSGTDTQYF.

This clonotype was seen a handful of times. This rearrangement joins TRBV9 to TRBJ1-2; D not certain. The V gene lost 0 bases and the J gene lost 3 bases, with 9 bases spanning the gap. CDR3 length equals 14 residues. Germline values: CDR1 SGDLS, CDR2 YYNGEE. CDR3 region: CASSVDRAHYGYTF. The CDR3 DNA follows: TGTGCCAGCAGCGTAGACAGAGCCCACTATGGCTACACCTTC. Looking up the rest from reference TRBV9 and TRBJ1-2 gives the full variable domain: DSGVTQTPKHLITATGQRVTLRCSPRSGDLSVYWYQQSLDQGLQFLIQYYNGEERAKGNILERFSAQQFPDLHSELNLSSLELGDSALYFCASSVDRAHYGYTFGSGTRLTVV.

This clonotype appeared many times. The V gene is TRBV20-1, the J gene TRBJ2-7, with 10 nucleotides matching TRBD2. The V gene end was trimmed by 5 bases and the J gene end by 6 bases; junction bases not matched to a gene: 7. The CDR3 spans 13 residues. Germline lookup yields CDR1 DFQATT and CDR2 SNEGSKA (reference sequence). Here the CDR3 DNA reads TGCAGTGCTCGCACTAGCGGGGTCGGCGAGCAGTACTTC. This gives the protein CSARTSGVGEQYF.

This clonotype was seen repeatedly, ten times or more. The chain combines TRBV27 with TRBJ2-2, with D perhaps TRBD2 (5 bases). This CDR3 is 14 amino acids long. From germline, CDR1 is MNHEY and CDR2 SMNVEV (reference sequence). Trimming removed 9 bases from V and 0 bases from J, with 11 bases in between. The chain's CDR3 is CASGRDSNTGELFF. CDR3 in DNA: TGTGCCAGTGGCCGGGATTCGAACACCGGGGAGCTGTTTTTT.

The chain uses TRBV20-1 and TRBJ1-3; 9 nucleotides agree with TRBD1. CDR1 is DFQATT, CDR2 SNEGSKA, per germline (reference sequence). The CDR3 covers 16 residues. J lost 3 bases, V lost 5 bases, and 11 bases had no gene match. The CDR3 DNA reads TGCAGTGCTCGCTACGGACAGGGGAGTGTTGGAAACACCATATATTTT. It codes for CSARYGQGSVGNTIYF.

In this sample, this clonotype turned up a few times. The CDR3 loop is CASSPTWDAVYGYTF. The CDR3 bases are TGCGCCAGCAGCCCCACCTGGGACGCCGTCTATGGCTACACCTTC. The chain joins TRBV5-1 to TRBJ1-2; maybe TRBD1 (5 bases). The CDR3 is 15 residues long. V lost 4 bases, J lost 4 bases, and 17 bases lay in between. CDR1 is SGHRS, CDR2 YFSETQ, per germline.

This clonotype showed up many times. The rearrangement joins TRBV7-2 to TRBJ2-3, with 7 bases lining up with TRBD2. The junction had 6 bases not matched to a gene; V was cut back by 2 bases and J by 4 bases. Per germline, CDR1 SGHTA and CDR2 FQGNSA. This CDR3 spans 15 amino acids. CDR3 DNA sequence: TGTGCCAGCAGCTTATTGGGCGGGAGCCCAGATACGCAGTATTTT. As protein: CASSLLGGSPDTQYF.

The chain couples TRBV5-5 to TRBJ2-3; 9 bases are a match to TRBD2. This CDR3 spans 16 amino acids. With V trimmed by 1 base and J by 4 bases, 7 bases remained unmatched. Germline CDR1 is SGHKS and CDR2 is YYEKEE (reference sequence). The CDR3 region is CASSLFRGGAPDTQYF. CDR3 coding DNA: TGTGCCAGCAGCTTGTTCCGCGGGGGGGCCCCAGATACGCAGTATTTT.

V and J are TRBV24-1 and TRBJ2-2, with D unresolved. The V gene's germline CDR1 is KGHDR and CDR2 SFDVKD. This CDR3 region has 13 residues. Trimming removed 12 bases at V and 1 base at J, with 11 bases between. The CDR3: CASLDGNTGELFF. For the CDR3, the DNA is TGTGCCTCCCTGGACGGGAACACCGGGGAGCTGTTTTTT.

There are many counts of this clonotype. This rearrangement joins TRBV20-1 to TRBJ2-3; possible D gene TRBD2, 6 bases. The germline V and J ends were trimmed by 7 bases and 0 bases, with 20 bases remaining between them. CDR1 DFQATT and CDR2 SNEGSKA come from the germline V gene (reference sequence). This CDR3 is built from 16 residues. CDR3 coding DNA: TGCAGTGGTATAGCGGTACCATCCCTTAGCACAGATACGCAGTATTTT. Encoded protein: CSGIAVPSLSTDTQYF.

This clonotype was detected only a few times. The chain uses TRBV20-1 and TRBJ2-7; 11 bases agree with TRBD2. The J segment lost 2 bases and the V segment lost 7 bases, leaving 13 bases of the junction unmatched. The CDR3 has 16 residues. Germline CDR1 reads DFQATT; CDR2 reads SNEGSKA (reference sequence). This chain's CDR3 is CSVETSGTTSAYEQYF. The CDR3 DNA follows: TGCAGTGTGGAGACTAGCGGGACCACGAGCGCCTACGAGCAGTACTTC.

V usage is TRBV12-3 or TRBV12-4 and J usage is TRBJ2-3; no reliable D call. CDR3 size: 13 residues. With 3 bases removed from V and 2 bases from J, the gap between germline ends came to 6 bases. The CDR3, as DNA: TGTGCCAGCAGTTTTAGGGCCACAGATACGCAGTATTTT. Protein: CASSFRATDTQYF.

This clonotype has only a few counts. The chain links TRBV10-3 to TRBJ2-1; possibly TRBD1 for D (5 bases). Per the germline V gene, CDR1 is ENHRY and CDR2 is SYGVKD. CDR3 length equals 16 residues. V lost 0 bases and J 6 bases, leaving 15 bases between the germline ends. In DNA, the CDR3 is TGTGCCATCAGTGAGTCAGGGGCTTATGGGTCCAATGAGCAGTTCTTC. Translation gives CAISESGAYGSNEQFF.

The chain uses TRBV25-1 and TRBJ2-7; TRBD1 matches 7 bases. The CDR3 length is 16 residues. Trimming at V came to 3 bases and at J to 3 bases, leaving 11 bases not matched to a gene. Germline V gene lookup returns CDR1 MGHDK and CDR2 SYGVNS. The CDR3 DNA reads TGTGCCAGCAGTGATCCCTACCAGGGACAGATCTACGAGCAGTACTTC. This gives the protein CASSDPYQGQIYEQYF.